This TCR beta chain was observed in a study of STAT5B mutations in CD4+ large granular lymphocyte leukemia. A note on this clone: Its matching antigen is unknown.

Study-wide results and caveats: Main leukemic clonotypes were patient-specific, but 20% to 25% appeared at low frequency elsewhere. The clonality comparison with controls used just 6 CD4-sorted patient samples.

V lost 4 bases, J lost 1 base, and 14 bases lay in between. Germline loops: CDR1 LGHNA, CDR2 YSLEER. The CDR3 sequence is 15 residues long. Recruitment of CD4+ T-LGLL patients was in Padova, Helsinki and Shinshu. The authors' processing: Clonotypes above 5% were considered putative leukemic clones, totaling a few dozen. The table came from immunoSEQ multiplex PCR; TCRdb's copy has only in-frame clones and leaves some out. For V, J and clone size, that table is used; D and trimming come from the DNA. This sample has 8,000 to 8,500 clones, with more than 70% found just once. The sequence came from a woman aged 55-70 years with CD4+ T-cell large granular lymphocyte leukemia. The chain couples TRBV4-3 to TRBJ2-7; D is unclear. The source material was PBMCs. CDR3 protein: CASSPDGDPSYEQYF. The CDR3 region has the DNA TGCGCCAGCAGCCCGGACGGCGACCCTTCCTACGAGCAGTACTTC.